This T cell receptor (beta chain) was documented in a study of cytomegalovirus exposure and HLA in healthy donors. Study results and caveats: In a later analysis, 15,000 to 20,000 TCR beta sequences were associated with HLA alleles at 0.05 false discovery rate.

V gave up 0 bases and J gave up 5 bases, with 13 bases separating them. The CDR3 totals 16 residues. Germline-derived CDR1 and CDR2 are MGHRA and YSYEKL. Remarks on this clone: The antigen remains unidentified.

The PCR had 60 Vbeta and 13 Jbeta primers. The data were produced by immunoSEQ multiplex PCR, yet TCRdb's version contains in-frame clones alone and is incomplete. The repertoire table contains 150,000 to 250,000 clones. The sample comprised PBMCs. This clonotype was sampled from a boy aged 5-17 years in good health and CMV-seronegative. The chain combines TRBV4-1 with TRBJ1-4; D ambiguous. The CDR3 coding sequence is TGCGCCAGCAGCCAAGATGCCCGGACTCGAAATGAAAAACTGTTTTTT. Protein: CASSQDARTRNEKLFF.